The T cell receptor (beta chain) described here comes from a study of beta chain features in type 1 diabetes. Whole-study results and caveats: Type 1 diabetes patients had moderately but significantly shorter TCRB CDR3s in all four CD4+ subsets. At VDJ recombination sites, type 1 diabetes patients had fewer insertions and more deleted nucleotides.

Comment on this clone: Its cognate antigen is unknown.

Every bit of the isolated RNA underwent reverse transcription, so sequencing read expressed TCRB transcripts. Roughly 3.6 million reads on average were seen across naive, central memory and regulatory T cell samples. The assay was immunoSEQ multiplex PCR, and TCRdb's table has in-frame clones only and misses some. The data hold 350,000 to 450,000 clones, with around 15% observed a single time. With V trimmed by 0 bases and J by 2 bases, 3 bases remained unmatched. The CDR3 covers 15 residues. Germline lookup yields CDR1 SGHTA and CDR2 FQGNSA. Sequenced: naive CD4+ T cells from blood. The rearrangement joins TRBV7-2 to TRBJ2-5, with 7 bases aligning to TRBD2. The receptor was derived from a woman between 18 and 29 years old in good health. CDR3 sequence reads: CASSLAAGPQETQYF. CDR3 bases: TGTGCCAGCAGCTTAGCAGCGGGACCACAAGAGACCCAGTACTTC.